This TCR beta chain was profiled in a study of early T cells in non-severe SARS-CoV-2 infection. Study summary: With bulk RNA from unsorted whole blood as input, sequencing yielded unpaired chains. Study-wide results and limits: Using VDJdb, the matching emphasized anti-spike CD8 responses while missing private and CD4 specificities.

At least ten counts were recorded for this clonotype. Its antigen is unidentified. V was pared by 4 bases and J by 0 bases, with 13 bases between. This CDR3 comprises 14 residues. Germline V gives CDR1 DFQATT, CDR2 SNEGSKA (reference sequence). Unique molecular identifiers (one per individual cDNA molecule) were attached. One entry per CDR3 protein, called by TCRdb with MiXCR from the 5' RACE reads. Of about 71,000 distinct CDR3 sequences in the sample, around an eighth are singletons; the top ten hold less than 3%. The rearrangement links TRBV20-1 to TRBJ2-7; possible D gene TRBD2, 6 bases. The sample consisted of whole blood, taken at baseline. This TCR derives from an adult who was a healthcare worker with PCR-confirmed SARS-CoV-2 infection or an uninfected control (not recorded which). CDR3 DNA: TGCAGTGCTACCGGGACTTCGAGCTCCTACGAGCAGTACTTC. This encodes CSATGTSSSYEQYF.